This T cell receptor (beta chain) was observed in a study of cytomegalovirus exposure and HLA in healthy donors (dated by TCRdb to about 2017). Turning to the overall study: An earlier analysis of under 600 of the donors reported 276 Gb of sequence data and some 100 million unique TCR beta sequences from approximately 180 million T cells. An early release covering roughly 600 HLA-typed donors comprised approximately 300 gigabases of sequencing data and roughly 85 million unique TCR sequences. Among the approximately 420 genotyped donors, 81% belonged to the genetic ancestry cluster associated with self-reported Caucasian donors. The study aimed to test whether cataloging public T cell receptors could reveal signatures of past pathogen exposure. Using immunosequencing, the study profiled T cell repertoires from 550 to 750 subjects and related those repertoires to cytomegalovirus serostatus. In addition to the first cohort of 666 subjects, a separate validation cohort of about 120 different subjects was used. To predict cytomegalovirus infection status, the study combined high-throughput TCR immunosequencing, statistical association of individual TCRs with disease status, and machine learning. A later analysis re-examined previously published TCR beta repertoires from about 700 donors and added high-resolution HLA genotyping to investigate patterns of TCR occurrence. Rather than drawing on any new phenotypic data, the later analysis identified candidate immune exposures from TCR beta sequences and the way those sequences occurred across donors. In an earlier analysis of 550 to 700 of the donors, high-throughput TCR beta sequencing was used to judge whether each TCR beta V gene segment behaved as functional or pseudogenic. Donor age, sex, ethnicity and CMV serostatus were compiled alongside the repertoire data. In a later genetic analysis, genome-wide SNP genotypes for about three fifths of the 666 donors were used, and that subset was treated as a discovery cohort. Every repertoire in the discovery cohort had been generated on one and the same sequencing platform. Both class I and class II loci were covered by HLA typing, at four-digit resolution. The number of donors typed differed by locus, with about 620-630 for A, B, C, DRB1 and DQB1, around 500 for DQA1, 600 to 610 for DPA1, and over 400 for DPB1. Because of strong linkage in the cohort, five DR-DQ haplotypes were treated as single units for association and clustering. Among about 400 genotyped donors of the cohort, an average of approximately 240,000 unique TCR beta nucleotide sequences was sequenced per donor, of which about 19% were non-productive. General findings and caveats noted by the study authors: Some IMGT-functional V segments, including TRBV6-2 and TRBV6-3, could not be distinguished by the 87-base-pair reads and were therefore excluded. The authors suggested that the approach could potentially be generalized to other disease states and immunological phenotypes. Most CMV-associated TCR beta chains appeared to be HLA-restricted in a later analysis, and the HLA associations seemed to be driven largely by CMV exposure. When HLA alleles, especially DR and DQ, strongly co-occurred, TCR associations were difficult to assign to individual alleles. In a later genetic analysis, a missense DCLRE1C variant was associated with V-gene and J-gene trimming of TCR beta chains, and the association was replicated in an independent cohort. Because HLA typing was unavailable for some donors at each locus, only the typed subset was used in association tests. Correlated functional status among segregating V segments might be attributable to linkage disequilibrium, but an unknown experimental factor could not be ruled out. In a later analysis, the rate of TCR association differed among HLA loci, with DRB1 alleles having the most associated TCRs and HLA-C alleles having the fewest. This cohort had only TCR beta chains sequenced, and the lack of alpha or paired-chain data limited which features could be detected. About 17 rarely observed V segments, including chromosome 9 orphons, were excluded from the earlier analysis of almost 600 of the donors because counts were too low. Immune exposure information for the cohort was limited to CMV serostatus. Sequencing depth was assumed to be roughly uniform across donors in the presence/absence analyses, though that assumption may not hold. The study gave a list of 150 to 200 TCR beta chains associated with cytomegalovirus. An earlier analysis of around 540 of the donors showed that most TCR beta V segments appeared in productive rearrangements either about 90% or about 30% of the time, which broadly matched IMGT annotations. In vitro tests confirmed that a few of the cytomegalovirus-associated TCR beta chains recognize cytomegalovirus antigens. Cytomegalovirus status was reported to be diagnosed by the classifier with high specificity and sensitivity in both the original and validation cohorts. Most TCR sequences were seen in very few donors, while some public TCRs were found in many individuals. In a later analysis, HLA-associated TCR beta chains showed more clonal expansion and lower generation probabilities than non-associated chains that were equally common. A later genetic analysis reported fewer N-insertions in productive TCRs among donors in an Asian-associated ancestry cluster than the approximately 700-donor mean. A further reported finding was that TCR beta sequences accurately predicted the HLA-A and HLA-B alleles for most subjects in the first cohort. A cluster of highly shared sequence variants was judged likely to represent a technical artifact of the sequencing pipeline. In a later analysis, several top co-occurrence clusters were reported to appear linked to parvovirus B19, influenza, CMV and Epstein-Barr virus. In a later analysis, more than 15,000 TCR beta sequences were associated with specific HLA alleles at a false discovery rate of 0.05.

The CDR3 contains 15 residues, cysteine and phenylalanine counted. Only the CDR3 portion is preserved as DNA: 45 bases, with reading frame beginning at the first base. After removal of 5 bases from V and 5 bases from J, the junction retains 12 bases not matched to a gene. CDR1 and CDR2, looked up from the germline V gene (reference sequence), are PRHDT and FYEKMQ. For this clone: Its antigen has not been determined. Base qualities are not provided; no much larger clone lies one nucleotide away.

Receptors were amplified or captured by the immunoSEQ multiplex PCR assay. A mixture of 60 forward primers for TCR Vbeta segments and 13 reverse primers for TCR Jbeta segments was used in the multiplex PCR. The CDR3 region of rearranged TCR beta genes was amplified from genomic DNA with a multiplex PCR assay. Amplified TCR beta libraries were sequenced as 87-base-pair reads on the Illumina HiSeq System. The original pipeline was this. Across the 670 or so repertoires, a later analysis counted around 80 million unique TCR beta chains, 8.5 million to 12 million of which were shared by at least two donors. Raw reads were error-corrected and collapsed into unique sequences with a nearest-neighbor algorithm that merged closely related sequences to remove PCR and sequencing errors. CDR3 sequences were aligned to IMGT reference sequences to assign V, D and J gene segments. For a sequence to be retained, a match of at least six nucleotides to both a V gene segment and a J gene segment was required. Rearrangements were classified as productive when the CDR3 lacked stop codons and remained in frame with V and J, and all other rearrangements were classified as non-productive. Following IMGT convention, CDR3 was defined as the stretch from the second conserved V-encoded cysteine up to the conserved J-encoded phenylalanine. Sequences without an unambiguous match to a single V gene segment were excluded from the earlier analysis of almost 600 of the donors. An earlier analysis of 587 of the donors called V segments functional above 56.7% productive rearrangements and segregating when the between-donor standard deviation exceeded 5%. A statistical classification framework was developed to diagnose cytomegalovirus status using the catalog of TCR beta chain sequences. In a later analysis, V and J genes were assigned by comparing TCR nucleotide sequences against IMGT/GENE-DB human TR gene sequences. A later analysis assigned CDR3 sequences and most-parsimonious VDJ recombination scenarios with the TCRdist pipeline. A later analysis defined each TCR beta chain by its CDR3 amino acid sequence plus V-gene family, and excluded reads lacking a unique V-gene family. In a later analysis, 450 to 600 highly shared, low-generation-probability nucleotide sequences were removed to address suspected cross-contamination and a sequencing artifact. In a later analysis, a clonal expansion index for each public chain was calculated from normalized within-repertoire ranks of inferred template counts. A later analysis computed generation probabilities with a VDJ recombination model fitted to out-of-frame rearrangements, and checked the results against IGoR. A later analysis scored TCR-TCR, TCR-HLA and TCR-CMV co-occurrence with hypergeometric tests, applying a repertoire-size bias correction to TCR pairs. To estimate false discovery rates, a later analysis permuted the HLA or CMV assignments 20 times. In a later analysis, co-occurring TCRs were grouped with DBSCAN, and TCRdist sequence similarity was added when clustering was performed within HLA-allele-positive subsets. Repertoires with fewer than 30,000 or more than 120,000 public chains, plus five repertoires with anomalous nucleotide sharing, were excluded from co-occurrence clustering. The clones in this table, taken by TCRdb from immuneACCESS, are in-frame only. Not every clone is retained; where verified, under half of the shortfall comes from an unresolved V gene, and the cause of the rest is unknown. D and trimming come from the DNA, and the V and J calls and clone size come from that table. A total of 180,000 or so clones appear in this sample, around 74% of them only once. The top ten clonotypes cover over 3% of the sample.

In total, roughly 670 healthy bone marrow donors made up the cohort. At the time of sampling, every cohort member was nominally healthy, though immune exposures that went unrecorded were likely present. The donor was CMV seronegative and belonged to the group of over 300 seronegative cohort members. Every donor gave a peripheral blood sample, and the peripheral blood mononuclear cells from that sample were used for TCR beta sequencing. Genomic DNA was extracted from the blood cell samples with the Qiagen DNeasy Blood Extraction Kit. The sample was PBMCs. The clonotype originates from a female donor in good health and CMV-seronegative. The rearranged chain carries TRBV13 and TRBJ2-7; 7 bases in the junction line up with TRBD1. For the CDR3, the sequence is CASSPLGQGVHEQYF. The nucleotides are TGTGCCAGCAGCCCACTGGGGCAGGGGGTTCACGAGCAGTACTTC.